The 25 T cell receptor beta chains given below trace back to one sample, sequenced in a study of blood T cell repertoires in COVID-19. Sequenced by immunoSEQ multiplex PCR; TCRdb stores in-frame clones only, minus some. The sample includes 110,000 to 150,000 clones, about 86% of them seen just once. Specimen: peripheral blood. These receptors were obtained from a woman at least 80 years old with acute or convalescent COVID-19.

The V gene is TRBV9, the J gene TRBJ2-3; 8 bases map to TRBD2. Germline CDR1 reads SGDLS; CDR2 reads YYNGEE. This CDR3 has 13 amino acids. The CDR3 DNA is TGTGCTTCCGGGGGGGCGGTCCGAGATACGCAGTATTTT. Translating it yields CASGGAVRDTQYF.

The rearrangement links TRBV7-2 to TRBJ2-7, with 10 nucleotides matching TRBD1. The CDR3 spans 16 residues. The germline gives CDR1 SGHTA, CDR2 FQGNSA. After removal of 5 bases from V and 5 bases from J, the junction contained 12 bases not matched to a gene. The CDR3 DNA sequence: TGTGCCAGCAGCCCATTTCCAGGGACAGGGGTGCACGAGCAGTACTTC. This codes for CASSPFPGTGVHEQYF. The variable domain in full, completed from reference TRBV7-2 and TRBJ2-7, reads GAGVSQSPSNKVTEKGKDVELRCDPISGHTALYWYRQSLGQGLEFLIYFQGNSAPDKSGLPSDRFSAERTGGSVSTLTIQRTQQEDSAVYLCASSPFPGTGVHEQYFGPGTRLTVT.

V and J are TRBV18 and TRBJ2-2; the D is unclear. V gave up 3 bases and J gave up 0 bases, with 11 bases separating them. In germline, CDR1 is KGHSH, CDR2 LQKENI. This CDR3 spans 16 amino acids. CDR3 bases: TGTGCCAGCTCACCTCCATGGGCGACGAACACCGGGGAGCTGTTTTTT. It codes for CASSPPWATNTGELFF.

V gene TRBV5-1 combines with J gene TRBJ1-5; the match to TRBD1 covers 8 bases. The CDR3 has 14 amino acids. Germline lookup yields CDR1 SGHRS and CDR2 YFSETQ. V shed 4 bases and J 6 bases; nucleotides not matched to a gene: 6. The CDR3: CASSVGQGSQPQHF. CDR3 sequence (DNA): TGCGCCAGCAGCGTAGGACAGGGCAGTCAGCCCCAGCATTTT.

CDR3 sequence reads: CASSLPGTLNQPQHF. The CDR3 DNA is TGCGCCAGCAGCCTTCCCGGGACACTAAATCAGCCCCAGCATTTT. This chain uses TRBV4-1 with TRBJ1-5; maybe TRBD1 (6 bases). The germline CDR1 and CDR2 sequences are MGHRA and YSYEKL. The CDR3 length is 15 residues. Trimming took off 4 bases at V and 4 bases at J, with 14 bases between the two ends.

The chain uses TRBV6-5 and TRBJ2-7, with 9 nucleotides matching TRBD1. The junction had 9 bases not matched to a gene; V was cut back by 7 bases and J by 2 bases. This CDR3 has 15 residues. The V gene's germline CDR1 is MNHEY and CDR2 SVGAGI. CDR3 sequence reads: CASKFRQGGTYEQYF. As DNA, the CDR3 is TGTGCCAGCAAATTTCGACAGGGGGGGACCTACGAGCAGTACTTC.

CDR3 bases: TGTGCCAGCAGTGAGGCGGCAGGGATAAGGGGCAATCAGCCCCAGCATTTT. Its protein is CASSEAAGIRGNQPQHF. J is TRBJ1-5 and V is TRBV2; maybe TRBD1 (5 bases). With 3 bases removed from V and 2 bases from J, the gap between germline ends came to 17 bases. Germline V gene sequence: CDR1 SNHLY, CDR2 FYNNEI. This CDR3 comprises 17 residues.

In this sample, this clone turned up a few times. V usage is TRBV18 and J usage is TRBJ2-1, with TRBD1 matching over 7 bases. The V gene end was trimmed by 5 bases and the J gene end by 4 bases; junction bases not matched to a gene: 8. The CDR3 extends over 15 amino acids. Germline-derived CDR1 and CDR2 are KGHSH and LQKENI. The CDR3 DNA follows: TGTGCCAGCTCATTCTCCGGGACAGATTACAATGAGCAGTTCTTC. Translation: CASSFSGTDYNEQFF.

The CDR3 region has the DNA TGCGCCAGCAGCTCTATTCCAGGATCGGGAAACACCATATATTTT. As protein: CASSSIPGSGNTIYF. The rearrangement uses TRBV5-1 and TRBJ1-3; D is ambiguous. The CDR3 length is 15 residues. The germline CDR1 and CDR2 sequences are SGHRS and YFSETQ. V was shortened by 3 bases and J by 4 bases, with 14 bases between the two germline ends. Filled out from reference TRBV5-1 and TRBJ1-3, the complete variable domain reads KAGVTQTPRYLIKTRGQQVTLSCSPISGHRSVSWYQQTPGQGLQFLFEYFSETQRNKGNFPGRFSGRQFSNSRSEMNVSTLELGDSALYLCASSSIPGSGNTIYFGEGSWLTVV.

The V gene is TRBV6-5, the J gene TRBJ1-6; tentative D call: TRBD1 (5 bases). This CDR3 contains 15 residues. Trimming cost V 4 bases and J 6 bases, with 13 bases left between them. CDR1 is MNHEY, CDR2 SVGAGI, per germline. CDR3 in DNA: TGTGCCAGCAGTTTCCAAGGGGATCGTAATTCACCCCTCCACTTT. Translation: CASSFQGDRNSPLHF.

The V call is TRBV6-1, the J call TRBJ1-1, with D hard to call. This CDR3 is 13 amino acids long. The V gene's germline CDR1 is MNHNS and CDR2 SASEGT. Trimming left V 2 bases short and J 4 bases short, with 8 bases between. The CDR3 protein is CASSEYPGTEAFF. CDR3 nucleotides: TGTGCCAGCAGTGAATATCCGGGCACTGAAGCTTTCTTT.

The gene calls are TRBV2 and TRBJ1-6; D might be TRBD1 (5 bases). The germline V and J ends were trimmed by 4 bases and 5 bases, with 9 bases remaining between them. CDR3 length: 14 amino acids. The germline gives CDR1 SNHLY, CDR2 FYNNEI. DNA for the CDR3: TGTGCCAGCAGTGCCGGGACTGATAATTCACCCCTCCACTTT. It yields the protein CASSAGTDNSPLHF.

This clone has a single count. The chain employs TRBV3-1 (or the pseudogene TRBV3-2) and TRBJ2-3; TRBD2 matches at 10 bases. This CDR3 has 14 amino acids. V shed 0 bases and J 6 bases; nucleotides not matched to a gene: 0. Germline loops: CDR1 LGHDT, CDR2 YNNKEL (reference sequence). CDR3 coding DNA: TGTGCCAGCAGCCAAGAGGGACTAGCGGATACGCAGTATTTT. This translates into CASSQEGLADTQYF.

J is TRBJ2-1 and V is TRBV6-5, with 7 bases that match TRBD1. Germline CDR1 reads MNHEY; CDR2 reads SVGAGI. After removal of 5 bases from V and 6 bases from J, the junction contained 7 bases not matched to a gene. This CDR3 has 14 residues. The chain's CDR3 is CASSTGQWPNEQFF. CDR3 bases: TGTGCCAGCAGTACGGGACAGTGGCCCAATGAGCAGTTCTTC.

The V gene is TRBV27, the J gene TRBJ2-3, with D tentatively TRBD1 (5 bases). Germline V gene data show CDR1 as MNHEY and CDR2 as SMNVEV (reference sequence). Trimming stripped 3 bases from V and 7 bases from J, with 11 bases between. The CDR3 is 13 amino acids. CDR3 protein: CASSLRRGYTQYF. The DNA for the CDR3 is TGTGCCAGCAGTTTGAGAAGGGGCTATACGCAGTATTTT.

The chain combines TRBV11-3 with TRBJ2-5, with D possibly TRBD1 on 6 matching bases. With 1 base removed from V and 10 bases from J, the gap between germline ends came to 13 bases. Per the germline V gene, CDR1 is SGHNT and CDR2 is YENEEA. The CDR3 is made up of 13 amino acids. For the CDR3, the DNA is TGTGCCAGCAGCTTAGTCGGGACAAGTATCCAGTACTTC. The encoded protein is CASSLVGTSIQYF.

The genes are TRBV5-6 and TRBJ1-5; 9 nucleotides match TRBD1. With V trimmed by 2 bases and J by 0 bases, 3 bases remained unmatched. The CDR3 has 16 amino acids. Germline V gene lookup returns CDR1 SGHDT and CDR2 YYEEEE. This chain's CDR3 is CASSFGTGNSNQPQHF. CDR3 in DNA: TGTGCCAGCAGCTTCGGGACAGGGAATAGCAATCAGCCCCAGCATTTT.

The rearrangement joins TRBV5-1 to TRBJ1-4; weak D call: TRBD1 (5 bases). Trimming left V 3 bases short and J 6 bases short, with 12 bases between. The CDR3 spans 14 residues. Germline values: CDR1 SGHRS, CDR2 YFSETQ. The CDR3: CASSSTGGDEKLFF. CDR3 nucleotide sequence: TGCGCCAGCAGCTCAACAGGAGGGGATGAAAAACTGTTTTTT.

This chain uses TRBV10-3 with TRBJ1-5, with 8 bases aligning to TRBD1. The CDR3 has 13 residues. Germline values: CDR1 ENHRY, CDR2 SYGVKD. CDR3 loop: CGSTGVSGQPQHF. The DNA for the CDR3 is TGTGGATCGACAGGGGTTAGTGGGCAGCCCCAGCATTTT.

The chain employs TRBV2 and TRBJ1-4; 11 bases fit TRBD1. This CDR3 has 14 amino acids. V was clipped by 5 bases and J by 7 bases; unmatched bases: 3. Germline CDR1 SNHLY, CDR2 FYNNEI. The CDR3 protein is CASSTGTGGEKLFF. CDR3 in DNA: TGTGCCAGCAGTACCGGGACAGGGGGTGAAAAACTGTTTTTT.

For the CDR3, the DNA is TGTGCCAGCACCCGAACAGGGGCGAGTGGCTACACCTTC. This translates into CASTRTGASGYTF. The chain uses TRBV3-1 (or the pseudogene TRBV3-2) and TRBJ1-2, with TRBD1 matching over 7 bases. The trim removed 7 bases at V and 7 bases at J, leaving 9 bases unmatched. CDR1 and CDR2 (germline): LGHDT, YNNKEL (reference sequence). This CDR3 region has 13 residues.

The chain is built from TRBV3-1 (or the pseudogene TRBV3-2) and TRBJ2-5; 10 nucleotides agree with TRBD1. J was trimmed by 7 bases and V by 5 bases; bases with no gene match: 10. CDR1 is LGHDT and CDR2 is YNNKEL in the germline V gene (reference sequence). There are 15 residues in the CDR3. CDR3 DNA sequence: TGTGCCAGCAGCGCGCCCGACAGGGGGCGGGGGACCCAGTACTTC. Residues: CASSAPDRGRGTQYF.

The V call is TRBV4-1, the J call TRBJ1-6; no definite D call. CDR1 MGHRA and CDR2 YSYEKL come from the germline V gene. The CDR3 has 16 residues. V was clipped by 1 base and J by 10 bases, with 17 bases between them. CDR3 region: CASSQGSGRIGSPLHF. DNA of the CDR3: TGCGCCAGCAGCCAAGGATCTGGGAGGATTGGCTCACCCCTCCACTTT.

In this sample, this clone turned up once. The chain has TRBV5-6 and TRBJ1-3; D is possibly TRBD1 (5 bases). The CDR3 is made up of 14 amino acids. V lost 5 bases to trimming and J lost 0 bases, with 9 bases between them. CDR1 is SGHDT and CDR2 is YYEEEE in the germline V gene. This CDR3 reads CASRGGGSGNTIYF. DNA for the CDR3: TGTGCCAGCAGGGGGGGAGGCTCTGGAAACACCATATATTTT. Drawing the rest from reference TRBV5-6 and TRBJ1-3, the complete variable domain is DAGVTQSPTHLIKTRGQQVTLRCSPKSGHDTVSWYQQALGQGPQFIFQYYEEEERQRGNFPDRFSGHQFPNYSSELNVNALLLGDSALYLCASRGGGSGNTIYFGEGSWLTVV.

This clone was recorded only once. The chain uses TRBV5-5 and TRBJ1-4; D unresolved. The CDR3 is 12 residues long. V dropped 0 bases and J dropped 8 bases, with 5 bases sitting between them. Per germline, CDR1 SGHKS and CDR2 YYEKEE (reference sequence). CDR3 region: CASSLGEEKLFF. The CDR3 DNA is TGTGCCAGCAGCTTGGGAGAGGAAAAACTGTTTTTT.